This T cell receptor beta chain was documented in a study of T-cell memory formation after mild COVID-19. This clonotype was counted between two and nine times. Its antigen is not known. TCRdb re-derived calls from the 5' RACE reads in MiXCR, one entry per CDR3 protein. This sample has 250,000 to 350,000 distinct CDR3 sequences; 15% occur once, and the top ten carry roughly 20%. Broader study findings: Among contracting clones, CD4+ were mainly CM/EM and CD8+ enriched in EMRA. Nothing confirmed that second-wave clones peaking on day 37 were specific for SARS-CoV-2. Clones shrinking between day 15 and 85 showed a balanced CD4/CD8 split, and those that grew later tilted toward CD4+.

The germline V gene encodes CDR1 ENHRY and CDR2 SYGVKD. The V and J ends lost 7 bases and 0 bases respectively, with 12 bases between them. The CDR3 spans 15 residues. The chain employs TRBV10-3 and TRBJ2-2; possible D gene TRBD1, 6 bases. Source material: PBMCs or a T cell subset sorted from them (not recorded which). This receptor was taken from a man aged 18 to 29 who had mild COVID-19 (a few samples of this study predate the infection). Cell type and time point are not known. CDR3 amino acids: CAIMPGQANTGELFF. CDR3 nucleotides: TGTGCCATCATGCCGGGACAAGCGAACACCGGGGAGCTGTTTTTT.